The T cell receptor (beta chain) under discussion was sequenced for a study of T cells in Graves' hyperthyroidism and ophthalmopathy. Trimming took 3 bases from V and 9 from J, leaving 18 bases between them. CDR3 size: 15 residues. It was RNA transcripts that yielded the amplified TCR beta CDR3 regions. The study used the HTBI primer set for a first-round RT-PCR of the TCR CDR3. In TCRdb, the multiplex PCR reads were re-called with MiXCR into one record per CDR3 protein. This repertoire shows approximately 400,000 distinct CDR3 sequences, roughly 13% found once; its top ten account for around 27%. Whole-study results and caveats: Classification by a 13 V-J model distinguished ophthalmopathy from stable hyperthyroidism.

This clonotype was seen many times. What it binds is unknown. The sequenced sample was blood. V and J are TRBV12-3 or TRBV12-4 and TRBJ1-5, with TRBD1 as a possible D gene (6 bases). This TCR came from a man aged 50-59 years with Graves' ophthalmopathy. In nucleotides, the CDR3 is TGTGCCAGCAGTTTTGTGATGGGGGGGGCCGGGCCCCAGCATTTT. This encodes CASSFVMGGAGPQHF.